The TCR beta chain under discussion was sequenced for a study of cytomegalovirus exposure and HLA in healthy donors. A word on this clone: The antigen is undetermined.

It was with 60 Vbeta and 13 Jbeta primers that the PCR ran. Clones were read by immunoSEQ multiplex PCR, and TCRdb kept only the in-frame ones, dropping some. The sample has about 150,000 clones, 70% to 85% seen once. Study findings and constraints: In a later analysis, across HLA loci, associated TCR counts were highest for DRB1, lowest for HLA-C. Analysis performed later showed TCR beta chains linked to HLA being more clonally expanded than equally common others. Indistinguishable V segments such as TRBV6-2 and TRBV6-3 were excluded.

The CDR3 consists of 15 residues. The trim removed 7 bases at V and 2 bases at J, leaving 8 bases unmatched. Germline CDR1 MDHEN, CDR2 SYDVKM. The sequenced material came from PBMCs. The chain uses TRBV28 and TRBJ2-5, with 9 positions matching TRBD1. The sequence was obtained from a male donor in good health and CMV-seronegative. CDR3: CASNAGTGLQETQYF. CDR3 coding DNA: TGTGCCAGCAACGCCGGGACAGGGCTTCAAGAGACCCAGTACTTC.